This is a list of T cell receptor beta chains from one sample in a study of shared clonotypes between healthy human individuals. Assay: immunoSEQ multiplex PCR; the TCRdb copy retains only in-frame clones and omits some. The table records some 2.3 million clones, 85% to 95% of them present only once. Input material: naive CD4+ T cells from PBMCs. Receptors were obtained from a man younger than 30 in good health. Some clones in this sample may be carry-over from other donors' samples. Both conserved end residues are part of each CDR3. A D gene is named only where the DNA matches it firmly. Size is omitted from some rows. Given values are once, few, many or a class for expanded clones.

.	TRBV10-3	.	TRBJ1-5	CAIRDSNNQPQHF	TGTGCCATCAGAGACAGCAACAATCAGCCCCAGCATTTT
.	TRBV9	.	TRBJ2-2	CASSVSGTNTGELFF	TGTGCCAGCAGCGTTAGCGGAACGAACACCGGGGAGCTGTTTTTT
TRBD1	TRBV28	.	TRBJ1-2	CASSNRDRRHGYTF	TGTGCCAGCAGCAATAGGGACAGAAGGCATGGCTACACCTTC
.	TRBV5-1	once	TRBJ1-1	CASSLSPGGTEAFF	TGCGCCAGCAGCTTGAGCCCCGGGGGCACTGAAGCTTTCTTT
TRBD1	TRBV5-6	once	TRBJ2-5	CASSLRTGGGETQYF	TGTGCCAGCAGCTTAAGGACAGGGGGCGGAGAGACCCAGTACTTC
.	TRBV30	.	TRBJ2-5	CAWSVLRRYQETQYF	TGTGCCTGGAGTGTTCTTCGCAGGTACCAAGAGACCCAGTACTTC
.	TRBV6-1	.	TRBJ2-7	CASSEGWAGSSYEQYF	TGTGCCAGCAGTGAAGGCTGGGCGGGTTCTTCCTACGAGCAGTACTTC
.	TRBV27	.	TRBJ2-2	CASSLRDLNTGELFF	TGTGCCAGCAGTCTCCGGGACTTGAACACCGGGGAGCTGTTTTTT
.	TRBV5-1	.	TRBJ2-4	CASSPLSGAKNIQYF	TGCGCCAGCAGCCCCCTGTCTGGGGCCAAAAACATTCAGTACTTC
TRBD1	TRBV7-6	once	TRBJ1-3	CASSPKTATGSYSGNTIYF	TGTGCCAGCAGCCCAAAAACTGCGACAGGGTCATACTCTGGAAACACCATATATTTT
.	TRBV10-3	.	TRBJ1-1	CAISPETRLNTEAFF	TGTGCCATCAGTCCCGAGACACGGTTGAACACTGAAGCTTTCTTT
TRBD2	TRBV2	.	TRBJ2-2	CASTEGGSGKSGTGELFF	TGTGCCAGCACCGAAGGAGGTAGCGGGAAATCCGGCACCGGGGAGCTGTTTTTT
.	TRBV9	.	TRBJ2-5	CASSVSGSPGTQYF	TGTGCCAGCAGCGTATCGGGGAGCCCGGGGACCCAGTACTTC
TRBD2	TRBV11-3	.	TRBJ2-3	CASSFGGEAGGGGTDTQYF	TGTGCCAGCAGCTTTGGCGGCGAGGCGGGAGGGGGGGGCACAGATACGCAGTATTTT
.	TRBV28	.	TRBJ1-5	CASSPGPPVPQHF	TGTGCCAGCAGTCCCGGGCCCCCCGTGCCCCAGCATTTT
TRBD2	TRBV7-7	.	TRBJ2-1	CASSLGIGTSGNEQFF	TGTGCCAGCAGCTTGGGAATAGGGACTAGCGGGAATGAGCAGTTCTTC
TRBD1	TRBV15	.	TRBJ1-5	CATSRDFSAGGPQHF	TGTGCCACCAGCAGAGATTTTTCCGCAGGGGGACCCCAGCATTTT